This TCR beta chain was captured by sequencing in a study of T cell repertoires in cytomegalovirus infection. TCRdb itself ran the reads through MiXCR, one entry per CDR3 protein. The table shows around 230,000 distinct CDR3 sequences, with 35% to 40% occurring only once. As to this clonotype: The target antigen is unknown.

The length of the CDR3 is 15 residues. V lost 2 bases and J lost 1, with 9 bases in between. The germline V gene has CDR1 LNHNV and CDR2 YYDKDF (reference sequence). The receptor's source is a human donor in good health (CMV status not recorded). Some clones in this sample may be carry-over from other donors' samples. Source: CD8+ T cells from cultured PBMCs, taken from culture after CMV antigen stimulation. The chain joins TRBV15 to TRBJ2-1; no clear D. The DNA of the CDR3 is TGTGCCACCAGCAGACCTCCGAGGTCCTACAATGAGCAGTTCTTC. It encodes CATSRPPRSYNEQFF.